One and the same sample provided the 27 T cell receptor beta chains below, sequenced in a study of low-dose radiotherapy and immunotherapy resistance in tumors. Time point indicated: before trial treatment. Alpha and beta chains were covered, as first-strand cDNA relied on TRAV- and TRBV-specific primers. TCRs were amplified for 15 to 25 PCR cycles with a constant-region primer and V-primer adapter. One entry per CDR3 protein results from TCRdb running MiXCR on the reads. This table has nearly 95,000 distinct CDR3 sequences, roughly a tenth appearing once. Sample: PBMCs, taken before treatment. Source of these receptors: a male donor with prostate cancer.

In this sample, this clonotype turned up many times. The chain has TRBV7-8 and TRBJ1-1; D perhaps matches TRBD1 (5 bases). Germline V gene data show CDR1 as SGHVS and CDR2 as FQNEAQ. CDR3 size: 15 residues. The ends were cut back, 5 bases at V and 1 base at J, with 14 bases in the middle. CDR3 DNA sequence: TGTGCCAGCAGCCTTAGAGGACAAGGGAACACTGAAGCTTTCTTT. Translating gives CASSLRGQGNTEAFF. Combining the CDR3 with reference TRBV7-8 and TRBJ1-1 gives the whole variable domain GAGVSQSPRYKVAKRGQDVALRCDPISGHVSLFWYQQALGQGPEFLTYFQNEAQLDKSGLPSDRFFAERPEGSVSTLKIQRTQQEDSAVYLCASSLRGQGNTEAFFGQGTRLTVV.

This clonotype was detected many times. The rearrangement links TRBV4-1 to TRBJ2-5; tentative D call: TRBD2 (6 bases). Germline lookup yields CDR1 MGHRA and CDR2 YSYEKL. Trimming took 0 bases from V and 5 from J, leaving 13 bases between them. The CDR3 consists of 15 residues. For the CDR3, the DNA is TGCGCCAGCAGCCAAGATTCGGGAGTGGCGGAGACCCAGTACTTC. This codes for CASSQDSGVAETQYF.

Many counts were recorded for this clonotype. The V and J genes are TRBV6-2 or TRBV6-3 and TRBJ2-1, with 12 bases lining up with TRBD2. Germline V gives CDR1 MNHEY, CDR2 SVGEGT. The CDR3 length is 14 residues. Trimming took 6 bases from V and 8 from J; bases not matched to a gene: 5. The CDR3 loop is CASRPSGRAYEQFF. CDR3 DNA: TGTGCCAGCAGACCTAGCGGGAGGGCTTATGAGCAGTTCTTC.

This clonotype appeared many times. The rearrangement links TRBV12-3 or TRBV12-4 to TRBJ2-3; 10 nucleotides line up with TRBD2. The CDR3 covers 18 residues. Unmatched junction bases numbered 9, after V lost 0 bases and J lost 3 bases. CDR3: CASSLASPAGGRTDTQYF. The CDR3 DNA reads TGTGCCAGCAGTTTAGCGTCGCCAGCGGGAGGGAGGACAGATACGCAGTATTTT.

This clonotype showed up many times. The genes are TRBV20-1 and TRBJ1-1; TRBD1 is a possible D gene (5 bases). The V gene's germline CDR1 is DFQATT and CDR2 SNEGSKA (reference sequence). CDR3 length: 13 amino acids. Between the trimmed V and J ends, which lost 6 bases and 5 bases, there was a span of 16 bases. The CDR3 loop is CSAHGQGRTEAFF. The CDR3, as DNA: TGCAGTGCCCACGGGCAGGGTAGGACTGAAGCTTTCTTT.

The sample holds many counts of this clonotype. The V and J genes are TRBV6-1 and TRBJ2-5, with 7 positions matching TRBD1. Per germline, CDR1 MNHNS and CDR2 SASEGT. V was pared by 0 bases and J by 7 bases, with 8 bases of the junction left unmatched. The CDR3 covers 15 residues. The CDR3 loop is CASSEAIGTATTQYF. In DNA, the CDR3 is TGTGCCAGCAGTGAAGCTATAGGGACAGCGACGACCCAGTACTTC.

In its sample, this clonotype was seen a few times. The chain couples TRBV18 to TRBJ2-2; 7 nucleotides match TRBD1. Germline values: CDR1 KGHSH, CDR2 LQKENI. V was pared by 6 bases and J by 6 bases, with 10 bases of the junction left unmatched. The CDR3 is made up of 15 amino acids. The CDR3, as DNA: TGTGCCAGCTCGACCGGGACAGCTACACCCGGGGAGCTGTTTTTT. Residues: CASSTGTATPGELFF. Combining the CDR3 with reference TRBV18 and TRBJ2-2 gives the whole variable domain NAGVMQNPRHLVRRRGQEARLRCSPMKGHSHVYWYRQLPEEGLKFMVYLQKENIIDESGMPKERFSAEFPKEGPSILRIQQVVRGDSAAYFCASSTGTATPGELFFGEGSRLTVL.

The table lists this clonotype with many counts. The CDR3 spells CSAKPGTGMDNEQFF. CDR3 bases: TGCAGTGCTAAGCCCGGGACAGGAATGGACAATGAGCAGTTCTTC. The rearrangement joins TRBV20-1 to TRBJ2-1, with TRBD1 matching 8 bases. The CDR3 has 15 amino acids. Germline V CDR1 and CDR2: DFQATT, SNEGSKA (reference sequence). The V gene end was trimmed by 4 bases and the J gene end by 5 bases; junction bases not matched to a gene: 10.

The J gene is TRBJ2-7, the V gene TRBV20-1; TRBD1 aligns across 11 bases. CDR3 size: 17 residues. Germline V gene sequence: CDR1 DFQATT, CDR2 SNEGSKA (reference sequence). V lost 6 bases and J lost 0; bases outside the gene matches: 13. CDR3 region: CSAVGTGGGSGSYEQYF. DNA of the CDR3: TGCAGTGCGGTAGGGACAGGGGGAGGTTCTGGCTCCTACGAGCAGTACTTC.

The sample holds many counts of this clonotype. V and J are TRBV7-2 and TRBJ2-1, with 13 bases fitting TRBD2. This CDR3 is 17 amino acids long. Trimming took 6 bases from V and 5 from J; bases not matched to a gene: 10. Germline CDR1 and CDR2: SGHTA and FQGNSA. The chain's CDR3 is CASSFGLAGVGNNEQFF. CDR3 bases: TGTGCCAGCAGTTTCGGACTAGCGGGAGTGGGGAACAATGAGCAGTTCTTC.

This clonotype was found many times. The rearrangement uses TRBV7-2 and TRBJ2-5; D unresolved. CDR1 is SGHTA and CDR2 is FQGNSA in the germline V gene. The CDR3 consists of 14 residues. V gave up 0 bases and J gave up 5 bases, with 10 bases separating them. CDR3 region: CASSLAESRETQYF. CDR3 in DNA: TGTGCCAGCAGCTTAGCGGAGAGTCGGGAGACCCAGTACTTC.

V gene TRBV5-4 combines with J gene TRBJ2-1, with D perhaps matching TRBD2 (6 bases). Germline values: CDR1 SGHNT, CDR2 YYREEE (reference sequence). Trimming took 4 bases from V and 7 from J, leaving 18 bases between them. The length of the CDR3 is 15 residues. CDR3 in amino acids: CASSRSLRDGNEQFF. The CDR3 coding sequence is TGTGCCAGCAGCCGATCTTTGCGGGATGGAAATGAGCAGTTCTTC.

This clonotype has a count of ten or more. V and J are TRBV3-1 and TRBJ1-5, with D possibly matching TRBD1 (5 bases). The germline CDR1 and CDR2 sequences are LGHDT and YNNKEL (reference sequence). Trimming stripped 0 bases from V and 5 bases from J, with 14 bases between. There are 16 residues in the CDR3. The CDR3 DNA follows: TGTGCCAGCAGCCAAGACATGTCTGGGGGAGATCAGCCCCAGCATTTT. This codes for CASSQDMSGGDQPQHF.

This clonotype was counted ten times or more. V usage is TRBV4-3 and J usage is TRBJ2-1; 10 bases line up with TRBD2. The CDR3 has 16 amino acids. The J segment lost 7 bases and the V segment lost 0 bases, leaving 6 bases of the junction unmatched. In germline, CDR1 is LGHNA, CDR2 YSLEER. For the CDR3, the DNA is TGCGCCAGCAGCCAAGAAATAGCGGGGGGTCCAAATGAGCAGTTCTTC. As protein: CASSQEIAGGPNEQFF.

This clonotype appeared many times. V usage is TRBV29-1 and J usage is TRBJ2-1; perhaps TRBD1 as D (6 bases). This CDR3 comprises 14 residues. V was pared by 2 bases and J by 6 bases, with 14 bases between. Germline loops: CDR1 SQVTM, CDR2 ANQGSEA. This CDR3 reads CSVERSIGGNEQFF. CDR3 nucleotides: TGCAGCGTTGAAAGGTCAATAGGGGGCAATGAGCAGTTCTTC.

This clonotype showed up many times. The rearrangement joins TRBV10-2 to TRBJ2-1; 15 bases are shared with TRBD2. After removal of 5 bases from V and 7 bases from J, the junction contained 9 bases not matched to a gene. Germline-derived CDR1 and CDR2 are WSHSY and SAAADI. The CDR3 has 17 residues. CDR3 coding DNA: TGCGCCAGCAGTCGGACTAGCGGGAGGGACTTTCGAAATGAGCAGTTCTTC. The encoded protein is CASSRTSGRDFRNEQFF.

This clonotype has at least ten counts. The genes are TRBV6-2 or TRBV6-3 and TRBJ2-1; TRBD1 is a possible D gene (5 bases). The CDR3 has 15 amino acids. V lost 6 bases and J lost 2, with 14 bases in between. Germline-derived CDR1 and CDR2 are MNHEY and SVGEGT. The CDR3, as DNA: TGTGCCAGCAGCCCCTACATGGGGCCCTACAATGAGCAGTTCTTC. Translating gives CASSPYMGPYNEQFF.

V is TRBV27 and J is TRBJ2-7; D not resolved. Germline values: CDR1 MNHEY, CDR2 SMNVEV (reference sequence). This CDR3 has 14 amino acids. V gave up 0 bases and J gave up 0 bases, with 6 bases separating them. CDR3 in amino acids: CASSLSGYSYEQYF. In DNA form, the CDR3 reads TGTGCCAGCAGTTTATCGGGTTACTCCTACGAGCAGTACTTC.

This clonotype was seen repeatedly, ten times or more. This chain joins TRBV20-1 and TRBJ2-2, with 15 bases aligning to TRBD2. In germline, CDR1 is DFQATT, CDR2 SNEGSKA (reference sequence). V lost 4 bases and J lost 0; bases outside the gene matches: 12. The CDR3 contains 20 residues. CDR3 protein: CSAKNSGTSGRFANTGELFF. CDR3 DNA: TGCAGTGCTAAAAACTCCGGGACTAGCGGGAGGTTCGCGAACACCGGGGAGCTGTTTTTT.

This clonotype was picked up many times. The CDR3 spells CASSSAGKYEQYF. The CDR3 bases are TGTGCCAGCAGCTCGGCTGGGAAGTACGAGCAGTACTTC. The chain is built from TRBV6-5 and TRBJ2-7; D is ambiguous. Germline V gene lookup returns CDR1 MNHEY and CDR2 SVGAGI. Deletions cut 6 bases from V and 4 bases from J, with 13 bases between. The CDR3 loop spans 13 amino acids.

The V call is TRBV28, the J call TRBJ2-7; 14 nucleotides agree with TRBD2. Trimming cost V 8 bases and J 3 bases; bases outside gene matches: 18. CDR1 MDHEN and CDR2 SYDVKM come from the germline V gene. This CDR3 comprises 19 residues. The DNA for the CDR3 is TGTGCCAGCGGGGCCTTTGGGACTAGCGGGAGTAGCCATCTCTACGAGCAGTACTTC. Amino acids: CASGAFGTSGSSHLYEQYF. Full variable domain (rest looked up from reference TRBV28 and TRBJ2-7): DVKVTQSSRYLVKRTGEKVFLECVQDMDHENMFWYRQDPGLGLRLIYFSYDVKMKEKGDIPEGYSVSREKKERFSLILESASTNQTSMYLCASGAFGTSGSSHLYEQYFGPGTRLTVT.

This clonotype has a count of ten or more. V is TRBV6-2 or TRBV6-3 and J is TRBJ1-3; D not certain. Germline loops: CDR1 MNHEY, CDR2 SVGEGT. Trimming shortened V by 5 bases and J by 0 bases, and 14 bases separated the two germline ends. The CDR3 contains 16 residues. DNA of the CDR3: TGTGCCAGCAGTCCCTTATCGGACGGCTCTGGAAACACCATATATTTT. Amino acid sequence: CASSPLSDGSGNTIYF.

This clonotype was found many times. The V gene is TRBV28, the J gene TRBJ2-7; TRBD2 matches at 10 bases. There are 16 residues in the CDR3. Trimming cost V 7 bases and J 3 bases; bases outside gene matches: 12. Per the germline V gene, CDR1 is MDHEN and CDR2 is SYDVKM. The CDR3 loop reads CASTPMVAGGGYEQYF. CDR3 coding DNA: TGTGCCAGCACACCGATGGTAGCGGGAGGAGGCTACGAGCAGTACTTC.

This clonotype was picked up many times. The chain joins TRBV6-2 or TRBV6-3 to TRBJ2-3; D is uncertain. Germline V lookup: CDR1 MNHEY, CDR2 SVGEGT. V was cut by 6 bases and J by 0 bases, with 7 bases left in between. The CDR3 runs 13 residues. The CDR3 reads CASRRLSTDTQYF. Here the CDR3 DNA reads TGTGCCAGCAGAAGATTGAGCACAGATACGCAGTATTTT.

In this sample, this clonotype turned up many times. This CDR3 reads CASSLDPGVSNQPQHF. For the CDR3, the DNA is TGCGCCAGCAGCTTGGACCCGGGGGTAAGCAATCAGCCCCAGCATTTT. The V gene is TRBV5-1, the J gene TRBJ1-5, with a weak D call TRBD1 (5 bases). With 0 bases removed from V and 1 base from J, the gap between germline ends came to 11 bases. Per the germline V gene, CDR1 is SGHRS and CDR2 is YFSETQ. This CDR3 is 16 amino acids long.

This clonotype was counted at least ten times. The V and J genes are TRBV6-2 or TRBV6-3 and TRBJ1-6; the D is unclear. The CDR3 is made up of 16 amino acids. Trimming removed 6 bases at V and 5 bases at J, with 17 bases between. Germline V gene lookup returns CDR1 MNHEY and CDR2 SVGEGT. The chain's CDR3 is CASSQGHQTDNSPLHF. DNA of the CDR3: TGTGCCAGCAGCCAAGGGCATCAGACGGATAATTCACCCCTCCACTTT.

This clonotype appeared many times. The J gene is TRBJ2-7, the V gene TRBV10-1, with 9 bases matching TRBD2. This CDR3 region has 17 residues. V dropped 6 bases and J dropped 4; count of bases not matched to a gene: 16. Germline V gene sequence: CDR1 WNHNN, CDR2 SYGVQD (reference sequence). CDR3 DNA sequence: TGCGCCAGCAGCCACCGGGCGGGAGGGTACAGGAATTACGAGCAGTACTTC. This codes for CASSHRAGGYRNYEQYF.